This T cell receptor beta chain was documented in a study of blood T cell repertoires in COVID-19 (dated by TCRdb to 2020 to 2022). Some background on the complete study: The collaborator samples originated in the United States, Italy and Spain and spanned the acute and convalescent phases of COVID-19. The prospective study material was composed of cDNA or gDNA derived from T cells, B-cell-depleted T cells, or PBMCs. The dataset comprised deeply sampled blood TCRbeta repertoires from subjects exposed to, actively infected with, or recovered from COVID-19. The repertoires were made available in a free public database intended to serve as a resource for research on the immune response to SARS-CoV-2. Samples were obtained from the ongoing ImmuneRACE study (first 160 participants) and from approximately 1,200 subjects provided by 6 global collaborators. Sample metadata almost always included a de-identified subject ID, COVID-19 status, age in years and sex. Where available, HLA class I and class II types were obtained from metadata supplied by the sample provider rather than from assay-based typing. Results and caveats for the whole study, not just this receptor: Clinical and demographic metadata were provided uncurated, with the amount varying by source and participant.

TCRbeta CDR3 regions were amplified from genomic DNA by means of the immunoSEQ Assay, a bias-controlled multiplex PCR. Under the source paper's analysis protocol: The number of nucleated cells in each sample was estimated from the amplification of reference gene primers within the assay. To quantify the absolute abundance of each unique TCRbeta CDR3 rearrangement, sequence reads were collapsed and filtered. For each sample, productive Simpson clonality was calculated as the square root of Simpson's diversity index over productive rearrangements. TCRdb retrieved this table from immuneACCESS and kept in-frame rearrangements only. Not all clones are present; in checked studies, unresolved V genes account for under half, and no reason is known for the remainder. V, J and clone size were drawn from that table, and D and trimming were deduced from the DNA. Within this sample are about 190,000 clones, with around 79% of them counted one time only. Clones ranked in the top ten supply 9.5% to 15% of the sample.

Whole blood was collected in K2EDTA tubes by collaborating institutions according to the institutions' own protocols. For TCRbeta analysis, collaborator samples were shipped as frozen whole blood, as isolated PBMCs, or as DNA extracted from either sample type. In this sample, this clone turned up many times. This clone's antigen is unknown. Within one base of it there is no much larger clone, and no base qualities were kept. V is shortened by 5 bases, J by 14 bases, and the region joining them spans 18 bases. CDR1 and CDR2 were assigned from the germline V gene as SGHTA and FQGNSA. The CDR3 runs 13 residues from the cysteine to the phenylalanine. This entry keeps only the CDR3 DNA: 39 bases, framed from base 1.

The sequence derives from a woman aged 50 to 60 with acute or convalescent COVID-19. The chain is assembled from TRBV7-2 and TRBJ1-4; TRBD1 is a weak D gene call, 5 bases matching. Input material: peripheral blood. CDR3 region: CASSQGGGGPLFF. The DNA reads as follows: TGTGCCAGCAGCCAGGGTGGCGGCGGACCCCTGTTTTTT.